This T cell receptor beta chain was obtained from a study of blood T cell repertoires in COVID-19. Study summary: The analysed material was cDNA or gDNA that came from T cells, B-cell-depleted T cells, or PBMCs.

The authors' processing: It was from reference gene primer amplification that nucleated cell counts were estimated. Profiling relied on immunoSEQ multiplex PCR, and the TCRdb table lists in-frame clones only, not all of them. The D gene and trimming were derived from the DNA, and the V and J assignments and clone size from that table. In the table there are 150,000 to 200,000 clones, roughly 91% of which are singletons. The CDR3 runs 15 residues. Germline CDR1 is LNHDA and CDR2 is SQIVND (reference sequence). With 4 bases removed from V and 1 base from J, the gap between germline ends came to 11 bases. This clone was detected only once.

The sequenced sample was peripheral blood. V gene TRBV19 combines with J gene TRBJ1-5; D is ambiguous. The receptor comes from a man aged 35-49 years with active or convalescent COVID-19. The CDR3 coding sequence is TGTGCCAGTAGTACACAGACAATGAGCAATCAGCCCCAGCATTTT. It encodes CASSTQTMSNQPQHF.